The 18 T cell receptor beta chains listed next were all sequenced from one sample in a study of blood T cell repertoires in COVID-19. Profiling relied on immunoSEQ multiplex PCR, and the TCRdb table lists in-frame clones only, not all of them. The repertoire holds 200,000 to 250,000 clones, with around 89% as singletons. The sequenced sample was PBMCs or T cells enriched from blood (not recorded which). These receptors were obtained from a woman in her twenties or thirties who had recovered from COVID-19.

This chain uses TRBV7-2 with TRBJ2-1, with D possibly being TRBD2 (6 bases). Germline loops: CDR1 SGHTA, CDR2 FQGNSA. The V and J ends lost 5 bases and 3 bases respectively, with 14 bases between them. The CDR3 contains 15 residues. This CDR3 reads CASSPTGLFYNEQFF. CDR3 nucleotides: TGTGCCAGCAGCCCCACGGGACTCTTCTACAATGAGCAGTTCTTC. Using reference TRBV7-2 and TRBJ2-1 for the parts outside the CDR3, the full variable domain is GAGVSQSPSNKVTEKGKDVELRCDPISGHTALYWYRQSLGQGLEFLIYFQGNSAPDKSGLPSDRFSAERTGGSVSTLTIQRTQQEDSAVYLCASSPTGLFYNEQFFGPGTRLTVL.

The rearrangement links TRBV4-3 to TRBJ2-1, with a weak D call TRBD2 (5 bases). V was cut by 0 bases and J by 7 bases, with 16 bases left in between. From germline, CDR1 is LGHNA and CDR2 YSLEER. CDR3 length equals 16 residues. CDR3 residues: CASSQEGGLTGNEQFF. The CDR3 DNA reads TGCGCCAGCAGCCAAGAAGGCGGTTTGACGGGGAATGAGCAGTTCTTC.

The chain combines TRBV5-8 with TRBJ2-2; the D is unclear. Trimming removed 1 base from V and 6 bases from J, with 7 bases in between. Germline V lookup: CDR1 SGHTS, CDR2 YDEGEE. The CDR3 covers 13 residues. DNA for the CDR3: TGTGCCAGCAGCTTGTTGAAGCCCGGGGAGCTGTTTTTT. Translation gives CASSLLKPGELFF.

The chain recombines TRBV2 with TRBJ1-5; D is perhaps TRBD1 (5 bases). The length of the CDR3 is 15 residues. Per germline, CDR1 SNHLY and CDR2 FYNNEI. Trimming took 2 bases from V and 5 from J, leaving 13 bases between them. As DNA, the CDR3 is TGTGCCAGCAGTGAACAGGCAGGGAGGGATCAGCCCCAGCATTTT. It yields the protein CASSEQAGRDQPQHF.

V gene TRBV19 combines with J gene TRBJ1-5; no clear D gene. This CDR3 comprises 18 residues. Trimming removed 3 bases from V and 0 bases from J, with 18 bases in between. Germline CDR1 LNHDA, CDR2 SQIVND (reference sequence). The CDR3, as DNA: TGTGCCAGTAGTATTAGCCGCAAGCGAGTATATAGCAATCAGCCCCAGCATTTT. It specifies CASSISRKRVYSNQPQHF. Full variable domain (remainder filled in from reference TRBV19 and TRBJ1-5): DGGITQSPKYLFRKEGQNVTLSCEQNLNHDAMYWYRQDPGQGLRLIYYSQIVNDFQKGDIAEGYSVSREKKESFPLTVTSAQKNPTAFYLCASSISRKRVYSNQPQHFGDGTRLSIL.

The chain recombines TRBV19 with TRBJ1-3; weak D call: TRBD1 (5 bases). The germline V gene has CDR1 LNHDA and CDR2 SQIVND (reference sequence). The CDR3 has 15 residues. V lost 7 bases to trimming and J lost 2 bases, with 15 bases between them. CDR3 DNA sequence: TGTGCCAGTACCTCGGGACTTCAACCTGGAAACACCATATATTTT. This sequence encodes CASTSGLQPGNTIYF.

The chain joins TRBV2 to TRBJ2-2, with 8 positions matching TRBD2. V dropped 2 bases and J dropped 2; count of bases not matched to a gene: 4. CDR1 is SNHLY and CDR2 is FYNNEI in the germline V gene. The CDR3 spans 16 residues. The CDR3 nucleotides read TGTGCCAGCAGTGAAAGGAGCGGGAGTAACACCGGGGAGCTGTTTTTT. Amino acids: CASSERSGSNTGELFF.

This chain links TRBV28 with TRBJ1-2; no reliable D call. This CDR3 is built from 16 residues. The V end was cut by 5 bases, the J end by 3 bases, with 19 bases between. The germline V gene has CDR1 MDHEN and CDR2 SYDVKM. This CDR3 reads CASSAPGRPSDYGYTF. CDR3 coding DNA: TGTGCCAGCAGTGCGCCCGGGAGACCTTCTGACTATGGCTACACCTTC.

This CDR3 is CASSFNRDFSYNEQFF. DNA for the CDR3: TGTGCCAGCAGCTTCAACCGGGACTTCTCCTACAATGAGCAGTTCTTC. This chain connects TRBV11-2 to TRBJ2-1; the D gene is possibly TRBD2 (6 bases). Germline V gives CDR1 SGHAT, CDR2 FQNNGV. This CDR3 contains 16 residues. V was pared by 3 bases and J by 0 bases, with 12 bases between.

The rearrangement uses TRBV4-3 and TRBJ1-2; 7 positions agree with TRBD1. V gave up 3 bases and J gave up 0 bases; unmatched junction bases: 4. Germline V CDR1 and CDR2: LGHNA, YSLEER. This CDR3 region has 15 residues. DNA of the CDR3: TGCGCCAGCAGCCAGAGGGGACAGTCTAACTATGGCTACACCTTC. It specifies CASSQRGQSNYGYTF.

The chain uses TRBV3-1 (or the pseudogene TRBV3-2) and TRBJ1-3, with 8 bases that match TRBD1. V trimming: 4 bases; J trimming: 2 bases; junction bases outside the gene matches: 4. Per the germline V gene, CDR1 is LGHDT and CDR2 is YNNKEL (reference sequence). This CDR3 is 15 amino acids long. CDR3 DNA: TGTGCCAGCAGCCCGGACAGGGCCACTGGAAACACCATATATTTT. Its translation: CASSPDRATGNTIYF.

The rearrangement links TRBV7-8 to TRBJ1-2; TRBD1 matches 7 bases. Losses at the gene ends were 5 bases for V and 9 bases for J; bases not matched to a gene: 15. The CDR3 contains 15 residues. Germline assignment: CDR1 SGHVS and CDR2 FQNEAQ. CDR3 DNA sequence: TGTGCCAGCAGCGCAGGATCGAGGACAGGAGCAAGCTACACCTTC. Protein sequence: CASSAGSRTGASYTF.

V gene TRBV28 combines with J gene TRBJ1-2, with 9 bases fitting TRBD1. The CDR3 extends over 16 amino acids. V lost 2 bases, J lost 5 bases, and 9 bases stayed unmatched. Germline CDR1 is MDHEN and CDR2 is SYDVKM. In nucleotides, the CDR3 is TGTGCCAGCAGTTTAGGGGGACAGGGATCCGTTTATGGCTACACCTTC. Residues: CASSLGGQGSVYGYTF.

CDR3: CASGSGTAYGYTF. For the CDR3, the DNA is TGTGCTAGTGGGTCTGGGACAGCGTATGGCTACACCTTC. The rearrangement joins TRBV12-5 to TRBJ1-2; TRBD1 aligns across 7 bases. Germline V gene sequence: CDR1 LGHNT, CDR2 FRNRAP. This CDR3 comprises 13 residues. Trimming removed 6 bases from V and 5 bases from J; junction bases left unmatched: 6. The variable domain in full, completed from reference TRBV12-5 and TRBJ1-2, reads DARVTQTPRHKVTEMGQEVTMRCQPILGHNTVFWYRQTMMQGLELLAYFRNRAPLDDSGMPKDRFSAEMPDATLATLKIQPSEPRDSAVYFCASGSGTAYGYTFGSGTRLTVV.

V gene TRBV29-1 combines with J gene TRBJ2-1; 13 nucleotides align to TRBD2. Germline V lookup: CDR1 SQVTM, CDR2 ANQGSEA. The CDR3 has 16 amino acids. The ends lost 1 base at V and 2 bases at J; junction bases unmatched: 2. The CDR3 sequence: CSVEGGLAGAYNEQFF. CDR3 sequence (DNA): TGCAGCGTTGAAGGCGGACTAGCGGGAGCCTACAATGAGCAGTTCTTC.

The rearrangement joins TRBV27 to TRBJ1-3; 8 positions agree with TRBD1. The CDR3 sequence is 16 residues long. Per germline, CDR1 MNHEY and CDR2 SMNVEV (reference sequence). After removal of 5 bases from V and 2 bases from J, the junction contained 8 bases not matched to a gene. DNA for the CDR3: TGTGCCAGCAGTCCTCACGGACAGGGCGCTGGAAACACCATATATTTT. This sequence encodes CASSPHGQGAGNTIYF.

In this sample, this clone turned up many times. The chain is built from TRBV5-8 and TRBJ2-7; weak D call: TRBD1 (5 bases). Germline CDR1 reads SGHTS; CDR2 reads YDEGEE. V was cut by 3 bases and J by 0 bases, with 13 bases left in between. The CDR3 runs to 15 residues. CDR3 loop: CASSSQGLSSYEQYF. The CDR3 nucleotides read TGTGCCAGCAGCTCGCAGGGCCTGAGCTCCTACGAGCAGTACTTC.

CDR3 sequence (DNA): TGTGCCACCAGGGGGGGTGGGACAGATACGCAGTATTTT. Residues: CATRGGGTDTQYF. The J gene is TRBJ2-3, the V gene TRBV24-1, with a tentative D call TRBD2 (6 bases). Trimming left V 7 bases short and J 3 bases short, with 10 bases between. The germline V gene encodes CDR1 KGHDR and CDR2 SFDVKD. The CDR3 spans 13 residues.